The T cell receptor (beta chain) described here comes from a study of memory CD4+ T cells and cytomegalovirus serostatus. Profiled with immunoSEQ multiplex PCR; TCRdb holds only in-frame clones, not every one. This sample has 61,000 or so clones, with around 81% found just once. Single viable CD3+CD4+CD8-CD45RO+ cells were sorted as the memory CD4+ T cells. This TCR was sampled from an adult in good health and CMV-seronegative. Some clones in this sample may be carry-over from other donors' samples. Sequenced input: memory CD4+ T cells from blood.

The CDR3 nucleotides are TGTGCCACCAGCAGGGACACCGAAACGCCCCAGCATTTT. Translating it yields CATSRDTETPQHF. This rearrangement joins TRBV15 to TRBJ1-5; D may be TRBD1 (5 bases). This CDR3 region has 13 residues. The germline V gene encodes CDR1 LNHNV and CDR2 YYDKDF (reference sequence). V was pared by 3 bases and J by 9 bases, with 12 bases between.